Listed below are T cell receptor beta chains from one sample, sequenced in a study of blood T cell repertoires in COVID-19. Libraries were prepared by immunoSEQ multiplex PCR; TCRdb keeps only in-frame clonotypes and omits some of them. The sample shows some 180,000 clones, around 84% of them seen only once. Sequencing was carried out using PBMCs or T cells enriched from blood (not recorded which). The receptors come from a woman in her 30s who had been exposed to COVID-19. Both conserved end residues are part of each CDR3. D genes are given only for firm matches. Expanded clones get a size class; other rows say once, few or many, or leave the size out.

j_call v_call clone_size d_call cdr3_aa
TRBJ1-5 TRBV10-3 NA TRBD1 CATAGEGAGGNQPQHF
TRBJ2-7 TRBV2 NA NA CASRRRDSYEQYF
TRBJ2-3 TRBV7-2 NA TRBD2 CASSLDSGGFTDTQYF
TRBJ1-1 TRBV5-1 NA NA CASSSAVGPFAAFF
TRBJ1-1 TRBV7-8 NA NA CASSLGGRGNTEAFF
TRBJ1-1 TRBV2 NA NA CASSDVRMNTEAFF
TRBJ2-5 TRBV2 NA TRBD2 CASSEGGGGGETQYF
TRBJ2-7 TRBV10-2 once TRBD1 CASRVTQGANEQYF
TRBJ1-5 TRBV19 few TRBD1 CATQEETGKGNQPQHF
TRBJ1-1 TRBV5-6 NA NA CASSLGVGSGTEAFF
TRBJ2-7 TRBV6-5 once NA CASSQGISYEQYF
TRBJ2-3 TRBV6-5 NA NA CASSSAGLRSTDTQYF
TRBJ2-1 TRBV5-1 NA TRBD2 CASSLDASGGMAYNEQFF
TRBJ1-3 TRBV5-1 NA TRBD1 CASSLGRGEPSGNTIYF
TRBJ1-4 TRBV6-1 NA NA CASSEPSYRGGEREKLFF
TRBJ2-5 TRBV4-3 few TRBD2 CASSQDLLEGGETQYF
TRBJ2-1 TRBV2 NA TRBD1 CASSGGTGEDYNEQFF
TRBJ2-2 TRBV29-1 NA NA CSVVVGATGELFF
TRBJ1-2 TRBV25-1 once TRBD1 CASSEDRGYGYTF
TRBJ1-1 TRBV12-3/TRBV12-4 NA NA CASSRTGPEAFF
TRBJ1-6 TRBV29-1 NA TRBD1 CSVGTGTDNSPLHF
TRBJ2-3 TRBV24-1 once NA CATSGQTGTDTQYF
TRBJ2-1 TRBV6-5 NA TRBD2 CASTKVGGGYNEQFF
TRBJ1-2 TRBV5-6 NA TRBD1 CASSLLRGRTGLDYGYTF
TRBJ2-4 TRBV18 NA TRBD2 CASSPVPLASGGKAKNIQYF
TRBJ1-5 TRBV19 NA NA CASSPPGSNQPQHF
TRBJ1-1 TRBV5-4 NA NA CASSPRQIRNTEAFF
TRBJ1-2 TRBV19 NA NA CATTGRGDYGYTF
TRBJ2-7 TRBV10-1 NA TRBD1 CASSEGTGVHEQYF
TRBJ1-2 TRBV18 NA TRBD1 CASSPLGQGAYGYTF
TRBJ1-2 TRBV7-9 once NA CASSSRVENYGYTF
TRBJ1-6 TRBV9 NA NA CASSPRDSPLHF
TRBJ2-3 TRBV7-2 NA NA CASSLWGGIDSTDTQYF
TRBJ1-3 TRBV9 NA NA CASSVGGWDNSGNTIYF
TRBJ2-6 TRBV14 NA NA CASSPPRVSLGANVLTF
TRBJ1-5 TRBV28 NA TRBD1 CASSNRGLNQPQHF
TRBJ1-1 TRBV7-2 NA TRBD1 CASSFQGANTEAFF
TRBJ1-6 TRBV6-2/TRBV6-3 NA NA CASSYPSSYNSPLHF
TRBJ2-3 TRBV5-1 NA NA CASSLGRGADTQYF
TRBJ1-1 TRBV7-6 NA NA CASSLRVGTEAFF
TRBJ1-2 TRBV30 NA NA CAWGRSGTPYNGYTF
TRBJ1-2 TRBV9 NA TRBD1 CASSSGTVFGYTF